The 30 T cell receptor beta chains presented below share a single source sample, sequenced in a study of regulatory T cells in long-lasting Graves disease. As to time point: persistent/refractory GD, antithyroid drugs over 5 years with positive TRAb. Extracted RNA from PBMCs served as the source of the TCR library. With iRepertoire HTBI primers and Arm-PCR of CDR3 regions, TCR beta libraries were built. TCRdb called the multiplex PCR reads again in MiXCR, with one record for every CDR3 protein. The table lists 600,000 to 800,000 distinct CDR3 sequences, 30% of them singletons. Sequenced here: peripheral blood mononuclear cells (PBMCs), sampled when the disease was refractory, from a patient treated with antithyroid drugs. All receptors derive from a female donor with Graves disease.

The chain couples TRBV29-1 to TRBJ1-5; D is possibly TRBD1 (6 bases). Per germline, CDR1 SQVTM and CDR2 ANQGSEA. The CDR3 contains 14 residues. V was clipped by 4 bases and J by 5 bases, with 15 bases between them. The CDR3 DNA is TGCAGCGTTGGAGGAGGGGGAAGAGATCAGCCCCAGCATTTT. Protein: CSVGGGGRDQPQHF.

Only a few counts were recorded for this clonotype. The chain combines TRBV7-2 with TRBJ2-7, with a weak D call TRBD1 (6 bases). The CDR3 is made up of 16 amino acids. Germline CDR1 and CDR2: SGHTA and FQGNSA. Trimming stripped 4 bases from V and 1 base from J, with 17 bases between. CDR3 in amino acids: CASSSKQGLGSYEQYF. The DNA of the CDR3 is TGTGCCAGCAGCTCAAAACAGGGCCTGGGGTCCTACGAGCAGTACTTC. The whole variable domain, filled in from reference TRBV7-2 and TRBJ2-7, reads GAGVSQSPSNKVTEKGKDVELRCDPISGHTALYWYRQSLGQGLEFLIYFQGNSAPDKSGLPSDRFSAERTGGSVSTLTIQRTQQEDSAVYLCASSSKQGLGSYEQYFGPGTRLTVT.

This clonotype was recorded only once. This clone may be a read error of a much larger clone one base away. V usage is TRBV28 and J usage is TRBJ1-4, with TRBD1 matching 9 bases. Germline trimming cut 11 bases from V and 7 bases from J; bases unmatched to any gene: 11. Germline loops: CDR1 MDHEN, CDR2 SYDVKM. This CDR3 spans 14 amino acids. The CDR3 DNA sequence: TGTGCCGTAACAGGGGGACAGGGTTGTGAAAAACTGTTTTTT. Protein sequence: CAVTGGQGCEKLFF.

The chain has TRBV24-1 and TRBJ1-1; D is uncertain. Germline V gene lookup returns CDR1 KGHDR and CDR2 SFDVKD. V was trimmed by 5 bases and J by 6 bases, leaving 9 bases between them. The CDR3 is made up of 12 amino acids. CDR3 sequence: CATSGERSEAFF. The CDR3 nucleotides read TGTGCCACCAGTGGCGAGCGGTCTGAAGCTTTCTTT.

In this sample, this clonotype turned up many times. At one end the junction does not follow the germline gene, possibly because of a read error. J is TRBJ1-1 and V is TRBV9; tentatively, D is TRBD1 (6 bases). The germline V gene has CDR1 SGDLS and CDR2 YYNGEE. This CDR3 has 14 residues. The CDR3 region is CASSVGGMNTEAFF. CDR3 sequence (DNA): TGTGCCAGCAGTGTAGGGGGAATGAACACTGAAGCTTTCTTT. The whole variable domain, filled in from reference TRBV9 and TRBJ1-1, reads DSGVTQTPKHLITATGQRVTLRCSPRSGDLSVYWYQQSLDQGLQFLIQYYNGEERAKGNILERFSAQQFPDLHSELNLSSLELGDSALYFCASSVGGMNTEAFFGQGTRLTVV.

This clonotype came up once. The V and J genes are TRBV6-1 and TRBJ2-2, with D maybe TRBD1 (6 bases). Germline-derived CDR1 and CDR2 are MNHNS and SASEGT. V dropped 7 bases and J dropped 5 bases, with 17 bases sitting between them. This CDR3 has 15 residues. CDR3 sequence (DNA): TGTGCCAGCACCCCCGGGACACCGGTAACCGGGGAGCTGTTTTTT. Translation: CASTPGTPVTGELFF.

The gene calls are TRBV9 and TRBJ1-3; D not certain. There are 12 residues in the CDR3. Germline CDR1 SGDLS, CDR2 YYNGEE. The V gene lost 1 base and the J gene lost 4 bases, with 3 bases spanning the gap. CDR3 nucleotides: TGTGCCAGCAGCGTAATGGGAAACACCATATATTTT. It translates to CASSVMGNTIYF. Looking up the rest from reference TRBV9 and TRBJ1-3 gives the full variable domain: DSGVTQTPKHLITATGQRVTLRCSPRSGDLSVYWYQQSLDQGLQFLIQYYNGEERAKGNILERFSAQQFPDLHSELNLSSLELGDSALYFCASSVMGNTIYFGEGSWLTVV.

The rearrangement uses TRBV29-1 and TRBJ2-2, with D perhaps matching TRBD2 (6 bases). Germline CDR1 reads SQVTM; CDR2 reads ANQGSEA. V was pared by 5 bases and J by 4 bases, with 11 bases between. The CDR3 is made up of 13 amino acids. CDR3 DNA: TGCAGCGTTAAAGGGAGGTTCACCGGGGAGCTGTTTTTT. This encodes CSVKGRFTGELFF.

This chain connects TRBV5-1 to TRBJ2-7; 7 bases match TRBD1. CDR1 is SGHRS and CDR2 is YFSETQ in the germline V gene. V lost 3 bases, J lost 0 bases, and 9 bases stayed unmatched. This CDR3 is 16 amino acids long. The CDR3 protein is CASSSARGTVSYEQYF. Here the CDR3 DNA reads TGCGCCAGCAGCTCGGCAAGGGGGACAGTCTCCTACGAGCAGTACTTC.

This clonotype was detected only a few times. This chain connects TRBV2 to TRBJ1-5; D is ambiguous. From germline, CDR1 is SNHLY and CDR2 FYNNEI. V shed 5 bases and J shed 0 bases, with 8 bases lying between them. The CDR3 is made up of 14 amino acids. Here the CDR3 DNA reads TGTGCCAGCAGTAGGGATTATAGCAATCAGCCCCAGCATTTT. This codes for CASSRDYSNQPQHF.

J is TRBJ1-5 and V is TRBV6-1, with D possibly matching TRBD1 (6 bases). CDR1 is MNHNS, CDR2 SASEGT, per germline. The germline V and J ends were trimmed by 6 bases and 5 bases, with 20 bases remaining between them. The CDR3 has 16 amino acids. The CDR3 reads CASSDPGHREDQPQHF. CDR3 bases: TGTGCCAGCAGCGACCCGGGACACCGGGAGGATCAGCCCCAGCATTTT.

In this sample, this clonotype turned up a few times. The chain employs TRBV6-1 and TRBJ1-5; D is unclear. From germline, CDR1 is MNHNS and CDR2 SASEGT. CDR3 length equals 14 residues. Trimming left V 7 bases short and J 0 bases short, with 10 bases between. CDR3 in DNA: TGTGCCAGCACCCCCCGATCTAGCAATCAGCCCCAGCATTTT. This translates into CASTPRSSNQPQHF.

This clonotype was observed a handful of times. The chain is built from TRBV5-1 and TRBJ1-1; 8 nucleotides align to TRBD1. Unmatched junction bases numbered 13, after V lost 0 bases and J lost 0 bases. The germline CDR1 and CDR2 sequences are SGHRS and YFSETQ. The CDR3 loop spans 19 amino acids. The CDR3, as DNA: TGCGCCAGCAGCTTGGAATTCGGGCGACAGGGGCTCATGAACACTGAAGCTTTCTTT. It translates to CASSLEFGRQGLMNTEAFF.

This clonotype has more than one count but fewer than ten. The rearrangement links TRBV5-1 to TRBJ1-4; 10 bases fit TRBD1. CDR1 is SGHRS and CDR2 is YFSETQ in the germline V gene. Trimming at V came to 5 bases and at J to 6 bases, leaving 4 bases not matched to a gene. The CDR3 covers 14 residues. The CDR3 nucleotides are TGCGCCAGCAGGCCCGGGACAGGGGATGAAAAACTGTTTTTT. Translated, it gives CASRPGTGDEKLFF.

In its sample, this clonotype was seen a few times. At one of its ends the junction is not consistent with the germline gene, which may arise from a read error. The rearrangement uses TRBV11-2 and TRBJ1-1, with D possibly matching TRBD1 (5 bases). The CDR3 extends over 12 amino acids. In germline, CDR1 is SGHAT, CDR2 FQNNGV. The CDR3 loop is CTSKDTHSEAFF. CDR3 nucleotides: TGTACCAGCAAGGACACCCACAGTGAAGCTTTCTTT.

The V call is TRBV29-1, the J call TRBJ1-1, with D perhaps matching TRBD1 (6 bases). Germline V gene data show CDR1 as SQVTM and CDR2 as ANQGSEA. The V and J ends lost 7 bases and 0 bases respectively, with 18 bases between them. The CDR3 loop spans 15 amino acids. CDR3 amino acids: CSAVTRDTLNTEAFF. DNA of the CDR3: TGCAGCGCAGTGACCCGGGACACCTTGAACACTGAAGCTTTCTTT.

The chain employs TRBV3-1 and TRBJ1-4, with D perhaps matching TRBD1 (6 bases). The CDR3 consists of 16 residues. Germline values: CDR1 LGHDT, CDR2 YNNKEL (reference sequence). V lost 4 bases, J lost 4 bases, and 16 bases lay in between. The CDR3 sequence: CASSRRSTGLNEKLFF. CDR3 sequence (DNA): TGTGCCAGCAGCCGACGTTCGACAGGCCTTAATGAAAAACTGTTTTTT.

This clonotype was picked up a small number of times. CDR3 sequence: CASSFAGTRIPEQYF. The CDR3 coding sequence is TGTGCCAGCAGTTTTGCCGGGACTAGAATCCCCGAGCAGTACTTC. This chain connects TRBV12-3 or TRBV12-4 to TRBJ2-7; 8 nucleotides agree with TRBD2. The V gene end was trimmed by 3 bases and the J gene end by 6 bases; junction bases not matched to a gene: 10. The CDR3 has 15 amino acids.

This clonotype occurred once. The chain is built from TRBV6-2 or TRBV6-3 and TRBJ1-5; no clear D gene. The V end lost 5 bases, the J end lost 3 bases, and 8 bases lay between the germline ends. This CDR3 has 13 amino acids. Germline CDR1 and CDR2: MNHEY and SVGEGT. The CDR3, as DNA: TGTGCCAGCAGTCCCAGCTACAATCAGCCCCAGCATTTT. It is translated as CASSPSYNQPQHF.

The V call is TRBV3-1, the J call TRBJ1-6; D not certain. Germline CDR1 and CDR2: LGHDT and YNNKEL (reference sequence). The CDR3 consists of 17 residues. Trimming stripped 0 bases from V and 2 bases from J, with 11 bases between. The CDR3 loop is CASSQDLWEAYNSPLHF. The CDR3 bases are TGTGCCAGCAGCCAAGATCTGTGGGAAGCCTATAATTCACCCCTCCACTTT. Combining the CDR3 with reference TRBV3-1 and TRBJ1-6 gives the whole variable domain DTAVSQTPKYLVTQMGNDKSIKCEQNLGHDTMYWYKQDSKKFLKIMFSYNNKELIINETVPNRFSPKSPDKAHLNLHINSLELGDSAVYFCASSQDLWEAYNSPLHFGNGTRLTVT.

This clonotype came up many times. The chain's CDR3 is CSTPTPNRGVLEAFF. The CDR3 region has the DNA TGCAGTACTCCTACCCCAAACAGGGGCGTCCTTGAAGCTTTCTTT. The chain carries TRBV20-1 and TRBJ1-1, with 7 bases that match TRBD1. Germline V gives CDR1 DFQATT, CDR2 SNEGSKA (reference sequence). This CDR3 spans 15 amino acids. After removal of 8 bases from V and 7 bases from J, the junction contained 19 bases not matched to a gene.

The CDR3: CSVEVGGGSAFF. DNA for the CDR3: TGCAGCGTTGAAGTAGGGGGGGGTAGCGCTTTCTTT. This chain links TRBV29-1 with TRBJ1-1, with D tentatively TRBD1 (6 bases). CDR1 SQVTM and CDR2 ANQGSEA come from the germline V gene. The CDR3 has 12 residues. V shed 1 base and J shed 11 bases, with 14 bases lying between them.

The chain carries TRBV7-9 and TRBJ1-1, with D maybe TRBD1 (6 bases). The CDR3 has 11 residues. With 6 bases removed from V and 9 bases from J, the gap between germline ends came to 11 bases. Germline V gene lookup returns CDR1 SEHNR and CDR2 FQNEAQ (reference sequence). The CDR3 sequence is CASRRDNQAFF. DNA for the CDR3: TGTGCCAGCAGGCGGGACAATCAAGCTTTCTTT.

The rearrangement uses TRBV12-3 or TRBV12-4 and TRBJ2-1, with D unresolved. The CDR3 length is 14 residues. V was cut by 5 bases and J by 9 bases, with 17 bases left in between. The CDR3 bases are TGTGCCAGCAGTCCTATTTCAAGTCCGAGTGAGCAGTTCTTC. It is translated as CASSPISSPSEQFF.

This clonotype was counted a few times. The genes are TRBV20-1 and TRBJ1-4; D is possibly TRBD1 (6 bases). CDR3 length: 17 residues. The germline gives CDR1 DFQATT, CDR2 SNEGSKA (reference sequence). Trimming removed 3 bases from V and 0 bases from J, with 17 bases in between. In nucleotides, the CDR3 is TGCAGTGCTAGCCCGGACAGTTTCGGAACAACTAATGAAAAACTGTTTTTT. It yields the protein CSASPDSFGTTNEKLFF.

The V call is TRBV27, the J call TRBJ2-5; D uncertain. The CDR3 extends over 14 amino acids. CDR1 MNHEY and CDR2 SMNVEV come from the germline V gene (reference sequence). V was pared by 5 bases and J by 5 bases, with 15 bases between. CDR3 DNA: TGTGCCAGCAGTCCCATCAATAGCCTTGAGACCCAGTACTTC. Its translation: CASSPINSLETQYF.

In this sample, this clonotype turned up a few times. This chain links TRBV29-1 with TRBJ1-5, with 9 bases matching TRBD1. The CDR3 contains 13 residues. V dropped 6 bases and J dropped 3; count of bases not matched to a gene: 3. Germline CDR1 SQVTM, CDR2 ANQGSEA. DNA for the CDR3: TGCAGCGTAGGGACAGGGATCAATCAGCCCCAGCATTTT. Its translation: CSVGTGINQPQHF. Full variable domain (outside the CDR3, taken from reference TRBV29-1 and TRBJ1-5): SAVISQKPSRDICQRGTSLTIQCQVDSQVTMMFWYRQQPGQSLTLIATANQGSEATYESGFVIDKFPISRPNLTFSTLTVSNMSPEDSSIYLCSVGTGINQPQHFGDGTRLSIL.

This chain uses TRBV20-1 with TRBJ1-1; TRBD1 might be the D (5 bases). The CDR3 has 14 amino acids. The ends were cut back, 0 bases at V and 0 bases at J, with 8 bases in the middle. Germline V gene lookup returns CDR1 DFQATT and CDR2 SNEGSKA (reference sequence). The CDR3 sequence is CSAREGRLNTEAFF. Here the CDR3 DNA reads TGCAGTGCTAGAGAGGGACGGCTGAACACTGAAGCTTTCTTT.

This clonotype has a count of ten or more. The chain links TRBV12-3 or TRBV12-4 to TRBJ1-1; no clear D gene. CDR3 length: 15 residues. Trimming pared 2 bases from V and 1 base from J, leaving 11 bases between. This CDR3 reads CASSLTGRSNTEAFF. The CDR3 DNA follows: TGTGCCAGCAGTTTAACGGGCAGATCGAACACTGAAGCTTTCTTT.

The sample holds many counts of this clonotype. This sequence joins TRBV28 and TRBJ1-2; D remains ambiguous. The CDR3 has 13 residues. Germline V gene lookup returns CDR1 MDHEN and CDR2 SYDVKM. Trimming cost V 2 bases and J 1 base, with 5 bases left between them. The CDR3 here is CASSLDINYGYTF. The CDR3, as DNA: TGTGCCAGCAGTTTAGACATTAACTATGGCTACACCTTC.